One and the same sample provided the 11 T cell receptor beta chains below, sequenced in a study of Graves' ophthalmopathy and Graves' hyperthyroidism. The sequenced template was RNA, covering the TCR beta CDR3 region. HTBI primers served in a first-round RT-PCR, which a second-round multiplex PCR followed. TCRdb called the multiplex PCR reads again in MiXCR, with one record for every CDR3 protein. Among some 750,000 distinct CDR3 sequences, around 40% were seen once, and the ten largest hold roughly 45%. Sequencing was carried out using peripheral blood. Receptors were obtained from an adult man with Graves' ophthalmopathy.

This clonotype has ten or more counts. CDR3 in DNA: TGTGCCAGTAGTATTCAAGAAAACTATGGCTACACCTTC. The encoded protein is CASSIQENYGYTF. The rearrangement uses TRBV19 and TRBJ1-2; D unresolved. This CDR3 comprises 13 residues. V was shortened by 3 bases and J by 2 bases, with 7 bases between the two germline ends. Germline V gives CDR1 LNHDA, CDR2 SQIVND (reference sequence). Full variable domain (missing parts from reference TRBV19 and TRBJ1-2): DGGITQSPKYLFRKEGQNVTLSCEQNLNHDAMYWYRQDPGQGLRLIYYSQIVNDFQKGDIAEGYSVSREKKESFPLTVTSAQKNPTAFYLCASSIQENYGYTFGSGTRLTVV.

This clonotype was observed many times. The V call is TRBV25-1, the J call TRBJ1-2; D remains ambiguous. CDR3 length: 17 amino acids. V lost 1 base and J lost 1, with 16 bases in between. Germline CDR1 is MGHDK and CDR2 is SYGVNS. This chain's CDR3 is CASSESLEWRDNYGYTF. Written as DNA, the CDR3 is TGTGCCAGCAGTGAATCGTTGGAGTGGAGAGATAACTATGGCTACACCTTC.

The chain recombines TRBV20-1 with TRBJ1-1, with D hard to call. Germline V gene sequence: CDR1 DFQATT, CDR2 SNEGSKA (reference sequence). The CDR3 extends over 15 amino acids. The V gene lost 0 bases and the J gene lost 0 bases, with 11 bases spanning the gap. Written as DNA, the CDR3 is TGCAGTGCTAGAGATCCAGTCGCCTTGAACACTGAAGCTTTCTTT. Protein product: CSARDPVALNTEAFF.

Here the CDR3 reads CSTGAPNEKLFF. DNA of the CDR3: TGCAGTACAGGCGCTCCTAATGAAAAACTGTTTTTT. The rearrangement joins TRBV20-1 to TRBJ1-4; possibly TRBD1 for D (5 bases). The CDR3 sequence is 12 residues long. CDR1 and CDR2 from the germline V gene are DFQATT and SNEGSKA (reference sequence). V dropped 8 bases and J dropped 3 bases, with 10 bases sitting between them.

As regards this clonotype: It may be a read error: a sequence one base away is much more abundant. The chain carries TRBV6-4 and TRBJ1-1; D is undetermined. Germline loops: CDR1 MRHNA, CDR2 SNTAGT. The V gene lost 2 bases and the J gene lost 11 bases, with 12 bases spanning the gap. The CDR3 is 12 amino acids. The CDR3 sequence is CASSDRLGEAFF. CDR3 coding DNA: TGTGCCAGCAGTGACCGACTGGGTGAGGCTTTCTTT.

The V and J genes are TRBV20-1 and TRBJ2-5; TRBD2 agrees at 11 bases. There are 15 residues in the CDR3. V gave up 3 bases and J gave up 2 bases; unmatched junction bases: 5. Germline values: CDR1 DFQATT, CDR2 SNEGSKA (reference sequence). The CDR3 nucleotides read TGCAGTGCTAGCGCACTAGCGGGAGTTCAAGAGACCCAGTACTTC. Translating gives CSASALAGVQETQYF.

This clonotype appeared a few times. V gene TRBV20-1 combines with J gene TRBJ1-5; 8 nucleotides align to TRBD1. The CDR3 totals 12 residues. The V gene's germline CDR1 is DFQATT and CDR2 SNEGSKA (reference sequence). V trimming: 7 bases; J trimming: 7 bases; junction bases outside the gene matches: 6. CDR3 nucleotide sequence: TGCAGTGGTTCACAGGGGGGGCAGCCCCAGCATTTT. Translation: CSGSQGGQPQHF.

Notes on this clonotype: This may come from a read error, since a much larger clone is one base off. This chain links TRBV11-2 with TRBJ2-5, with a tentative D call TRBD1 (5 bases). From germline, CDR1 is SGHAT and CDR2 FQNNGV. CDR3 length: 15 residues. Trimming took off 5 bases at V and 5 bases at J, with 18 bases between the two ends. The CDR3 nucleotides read TGTGCCAGCAGCCCCGCCACAGGAATCGGGGAGACCCAGTACTTC. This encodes CASSPATGIGETQYF.

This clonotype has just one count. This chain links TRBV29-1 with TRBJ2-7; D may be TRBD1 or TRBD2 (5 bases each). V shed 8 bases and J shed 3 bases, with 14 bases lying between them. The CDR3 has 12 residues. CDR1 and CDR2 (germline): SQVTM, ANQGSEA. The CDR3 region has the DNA TGCAGCTCGTTGAGGGGCAGCTACGAGCAGTACTTC. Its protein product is CSSLRGSYEQYF.

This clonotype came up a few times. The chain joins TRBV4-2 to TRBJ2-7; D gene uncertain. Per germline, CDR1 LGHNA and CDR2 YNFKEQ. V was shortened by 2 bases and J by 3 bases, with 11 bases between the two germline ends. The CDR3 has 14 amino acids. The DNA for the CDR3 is TGTGCCAGCAGCCAAACCTTAGGGCGCTACGAGCAGTACTTC. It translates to CASSQTLGRYEQYF.

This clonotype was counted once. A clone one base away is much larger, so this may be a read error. CDR3 coding DNA: TGTGCCAGCAGCCCATTGACAGAGCGGAATGAAAAACTGTTTTTT. It translates to CASSPLTERNEKLFF. V is TRBV2 and J is TRBJ1-4; D may be TRBD1 (5 bases). The germline CDR1 and CDR2 sequences are SNHLY and FYNNEI. The V gene lost 6 bases and the J gene lost 5 bases, with 16 bases spanning the gap. The CDR3 runs to 15 residues.